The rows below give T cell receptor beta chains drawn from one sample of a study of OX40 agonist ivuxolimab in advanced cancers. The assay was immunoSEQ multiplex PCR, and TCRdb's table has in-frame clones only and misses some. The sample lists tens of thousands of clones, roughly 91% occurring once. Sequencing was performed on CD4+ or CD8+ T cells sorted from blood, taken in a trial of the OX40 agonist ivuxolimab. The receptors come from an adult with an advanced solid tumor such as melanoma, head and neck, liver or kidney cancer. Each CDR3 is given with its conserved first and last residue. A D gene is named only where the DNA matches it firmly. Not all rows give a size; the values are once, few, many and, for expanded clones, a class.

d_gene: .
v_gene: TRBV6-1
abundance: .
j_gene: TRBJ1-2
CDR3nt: TGTGCCAGCAGCCAGGACATTGGCTACACCTTC
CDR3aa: CASSQDIGYTF

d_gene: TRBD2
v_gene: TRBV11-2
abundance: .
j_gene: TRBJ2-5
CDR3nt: TGTGCCAGCAGCTTACTAGCGGGACGTCAAGAGACCCAGTACTTC
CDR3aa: CASSLLAGRQETQYF

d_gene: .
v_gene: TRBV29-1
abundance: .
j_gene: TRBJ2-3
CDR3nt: TGCAGCGTTGAAAACCGGGCAGATACGCAGTATTTT
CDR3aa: CSVENRADTQYF

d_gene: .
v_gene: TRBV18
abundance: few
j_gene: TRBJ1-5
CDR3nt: TGTGCCAGCTCACCCCAGAACAGCAACAATCAGCCCCAGCATTTT
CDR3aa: CASSPQNSNNQPQHF

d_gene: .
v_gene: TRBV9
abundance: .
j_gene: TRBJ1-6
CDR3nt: TGTGCCAGCAGCGTAGATTCACAGGGACGTTCACCCCTCCACTTT
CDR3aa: CASSVDSQGRSPLHF

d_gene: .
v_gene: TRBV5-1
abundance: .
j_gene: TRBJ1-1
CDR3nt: TGCGCCAGCAGCCCAGGGCGCAGGAACACTGAAGCTTTCTTT
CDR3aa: CASSPGRRNTEAFF

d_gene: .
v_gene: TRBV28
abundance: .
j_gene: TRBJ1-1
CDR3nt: TGTGCCAGCAGTTTATTATATACGAACACTGAAGCTTTCTTT
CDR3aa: CASSLLYTNTEAFF

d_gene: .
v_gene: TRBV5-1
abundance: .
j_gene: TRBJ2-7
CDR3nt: TGCGCCAGCAGCTGGGAGGGGACAGCGACCTACGAGCAGTACTTC
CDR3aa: CASSWEGTATYEQYF

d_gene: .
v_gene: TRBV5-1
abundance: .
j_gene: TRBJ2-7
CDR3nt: TGCGCCAGCAGCAGAGGGACTCTATACGAGCAGTACTTC
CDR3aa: CASSRGTLYEQYF

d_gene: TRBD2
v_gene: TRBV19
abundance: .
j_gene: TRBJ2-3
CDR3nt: TGTGCCAGTAGTATCCGGGTTAGCGGGGGAATCACAGATACGCAGTATTTT
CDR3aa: CASSIRVSGGITDTQYF

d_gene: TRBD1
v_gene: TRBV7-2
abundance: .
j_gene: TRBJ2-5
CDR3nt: TGTGCCAGCAGCTCCAACTCCCCTTTGACAGGGGAGACCCAGTACTTC
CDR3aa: CASSSNSPLTGETQYF

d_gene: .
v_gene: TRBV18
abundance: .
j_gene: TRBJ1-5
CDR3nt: TGTGCCAGCGGGGCGGGCCCTCAGCCCCAGCATTTT
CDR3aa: CASGAGPQPQHF

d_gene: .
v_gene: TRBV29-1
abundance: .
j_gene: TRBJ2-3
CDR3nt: TGCAGCGTTGCCCCCAGCACAGATACGCAGTATTTT
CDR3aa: CSVAPSTDTQYF

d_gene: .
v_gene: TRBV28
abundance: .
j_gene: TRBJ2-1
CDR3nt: TGTGCCAGCAGTTTATTAAAGGCCCTTAGCTCCTACAATGAGCAGTTCTTC
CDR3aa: CASSLLKALSSYNEQFF

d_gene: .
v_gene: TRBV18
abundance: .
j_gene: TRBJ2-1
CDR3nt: TGTGCCAGCTCACAGGGACTCTCGGATGAGCAGTTCTTC
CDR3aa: CASSQGLSDEQFF

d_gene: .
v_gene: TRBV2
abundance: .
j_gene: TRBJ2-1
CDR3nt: TGTGCCAGCAGTGTTGAGGGGCCCCAAAGAATTTTGAATGAGCAGTTCTTC
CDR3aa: CASSVEGPQRILNEQFF

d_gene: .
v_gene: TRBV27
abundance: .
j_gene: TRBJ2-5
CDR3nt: TGTGCCAGCAGTAACGTCCAAGAGACCCAGTACTTC
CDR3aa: CASSNVQETQYF

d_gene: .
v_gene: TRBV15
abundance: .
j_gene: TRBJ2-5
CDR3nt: TGTGCCACCAGCAGGCGGGGGTACAGGGAAGAGACCCAGTACTTC
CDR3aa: CATSRRGYREETQYF

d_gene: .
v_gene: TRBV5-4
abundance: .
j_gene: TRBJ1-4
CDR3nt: TGTGCCAGCAGCTTGATTGGTACGGCAACTAATGAAAAACTGTTTTTT
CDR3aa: CASSLIGTATNEKLFF

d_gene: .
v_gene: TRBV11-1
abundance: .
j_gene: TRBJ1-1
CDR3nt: TGTGCCAGCAGCAAGACCCGGCCAACTGAAGCTTTCTTT
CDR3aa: CASSKTRPTEAFF

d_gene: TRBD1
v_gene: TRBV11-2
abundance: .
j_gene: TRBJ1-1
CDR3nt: TGTGCCAGCGGTCTAACAGGGGCGGGTGAAGCTTTCTTT
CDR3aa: CASGLTGAGEAFF

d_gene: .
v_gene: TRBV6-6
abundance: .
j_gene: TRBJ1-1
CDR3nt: TGTGCCAGCCGGGAGTCCGCGAACACTGAAGCTTTCTTT
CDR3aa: CASRESANTEAFF

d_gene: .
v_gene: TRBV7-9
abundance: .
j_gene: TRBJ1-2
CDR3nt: TGTGCCAGCAGCTTAGAGGCGGCCCGCTATGGCTACACCTTC
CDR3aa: CASSLEAARYGYTF

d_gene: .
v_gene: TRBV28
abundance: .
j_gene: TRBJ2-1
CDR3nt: TGTGCCAGCAGTCCGAGTAGGAATGAGCAGTTCTTC
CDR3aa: CASSPSRNEQFF

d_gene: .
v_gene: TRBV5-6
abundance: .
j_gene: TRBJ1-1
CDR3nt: TGTGCCAGCAGCTTGTTCGGGGGCAACACTGAAGCTTTCTTT
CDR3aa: CASSLFGGNTEAFF

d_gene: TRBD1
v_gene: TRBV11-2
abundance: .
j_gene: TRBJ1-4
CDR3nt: TGTGCCAGCAGCCCCTATGGACAGGGACAGGAAAAACTGTTTTTT
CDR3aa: CASSPYGQGQEKLFF

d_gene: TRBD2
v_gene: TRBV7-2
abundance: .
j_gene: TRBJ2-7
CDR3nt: TGTGCCAGCAGCTTAAGAAGCGGGAGGGTCTACGAGCAGTACTTC
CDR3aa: CASSLRSGRVYEQYF

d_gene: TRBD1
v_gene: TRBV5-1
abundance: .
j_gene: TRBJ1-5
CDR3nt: TGCGCCAGCAGCCTCACAGGGGTCGATATGTTGAAGGGGTCATACAATCAGCCCCAGCATTTT
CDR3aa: CASSLTGVDMLKGSYNQPQHF

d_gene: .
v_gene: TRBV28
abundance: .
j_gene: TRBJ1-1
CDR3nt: TGTGCCAGCAGTTTTAGGGGTTCCGGGACACCCGAAGCTTTCTTT
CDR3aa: CASSFRGSGTPEAFF

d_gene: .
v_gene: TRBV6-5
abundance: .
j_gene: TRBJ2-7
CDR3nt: TGTGCCAGCAGAATGGGGGGACACCGCGACGAGCAGTACTTC
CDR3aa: CASRMGGHRDEQYF

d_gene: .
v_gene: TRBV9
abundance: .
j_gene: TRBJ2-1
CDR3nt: TGTGCCAGCAGTCGTCTAGCGAACTCCTACAATGAGCAGTTCTTC
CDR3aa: CASSRLANSYNEQFF

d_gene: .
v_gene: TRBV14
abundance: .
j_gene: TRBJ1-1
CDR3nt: TGTGCCAGCAGTCAGGGGCTGACCACTGAAGCTTTCTTT
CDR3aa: CASSQGLTTEAFF

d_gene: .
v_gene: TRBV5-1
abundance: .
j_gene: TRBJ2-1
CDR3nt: TGCGCCAGCAGCTTGGACTCCAACAATGAGCAGTTCTTC
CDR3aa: CASSLDSNNEQFF

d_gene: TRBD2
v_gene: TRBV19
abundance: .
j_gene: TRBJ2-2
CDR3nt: TGTGCCAGTAGTATAACGAGCGGGAGGGGCACCGGGGAGCTGTTTTTT
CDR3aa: CASSITSGRGTGELFF

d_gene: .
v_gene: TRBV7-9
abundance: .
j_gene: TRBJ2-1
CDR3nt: TGTGCCAGCAGCTTAAAAGGACATGCCGATGAGCAGTTCTTC
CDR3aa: CASSLKGHADEQFF

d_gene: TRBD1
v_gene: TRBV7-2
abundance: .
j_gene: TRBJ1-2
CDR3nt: TGTGCCAGCAGCTTAGTGACAGGGACCGACTATGGCTACACCTTC
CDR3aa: CASSLVTGTDYGYTF

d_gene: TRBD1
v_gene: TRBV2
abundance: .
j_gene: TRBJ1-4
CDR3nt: TGTGCCAGCAGTCTCAGACAGGGGGCAACTAATGAAAAACTGTTTTTT
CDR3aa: CASSLRQGATNEKLFF

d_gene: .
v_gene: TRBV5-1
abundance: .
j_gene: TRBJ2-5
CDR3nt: TGCGCCAGCAGCTTTTCACCCGGGTGGGGCACGACCCAGTACTTC
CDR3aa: CASSFSPGWGTTQYF

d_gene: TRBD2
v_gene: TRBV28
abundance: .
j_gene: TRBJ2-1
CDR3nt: TGTGCCAGCAGTTCCTCTAGCGGGAGGTTAAATGAGCAGTTCTTC
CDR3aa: CASSSSSGRLNEQFF

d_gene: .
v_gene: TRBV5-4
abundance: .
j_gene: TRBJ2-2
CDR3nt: TGTGCCAGCAGCTTGGGGGTTGGCCAGGGAGGAGAGTTTTTT
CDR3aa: CASSLGVGQGGEFF

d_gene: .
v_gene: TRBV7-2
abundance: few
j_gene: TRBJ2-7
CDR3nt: TGTGCCAGCAGCTTAGTTGCCAGCTACGAGCAGTACTTC
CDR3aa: CASSLVASYEQYF

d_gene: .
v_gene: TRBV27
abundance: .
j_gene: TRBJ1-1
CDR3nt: TGTGCCAGCAGTCCGTCTAGGGGCTCCCGGAATACTGAAGCTTTCTTT
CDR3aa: CASSPSRGSRNTEAFF

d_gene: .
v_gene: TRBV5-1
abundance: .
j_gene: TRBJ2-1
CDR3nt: TGCGCCAGCAGCTTGGGGGGCCACAACAATGAGCAGTTCTTC
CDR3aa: CASSLGGHNNEQFF

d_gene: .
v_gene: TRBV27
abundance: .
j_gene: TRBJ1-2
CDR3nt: TGTGCCAGCAGCCAGCCCTCCATGGCAGGAATTAACTATGGCTACACCTTC
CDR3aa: CASSQPSMAGINYGYTF

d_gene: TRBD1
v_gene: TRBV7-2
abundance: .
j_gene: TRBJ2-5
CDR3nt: TGTGCCAGCAGCTTAGGGACAGGATGGGAGACCCAGTACTTC
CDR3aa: CASSLGTGWETQYF

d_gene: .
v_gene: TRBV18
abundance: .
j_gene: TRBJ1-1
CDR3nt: TGTGCCAGCTCACCACCAAGGGGATTAGCCTATGAAGCTTTCTTT
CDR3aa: CASSPPRGLAYEAFF

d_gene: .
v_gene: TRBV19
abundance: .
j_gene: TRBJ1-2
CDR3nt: TGTGCCAGTAGTATGAAGGGGGGGCTCATCTATGGCTACACCTTC
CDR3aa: CASSMKGGLIYGYTF

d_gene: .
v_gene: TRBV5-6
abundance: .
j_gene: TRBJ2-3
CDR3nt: TGTGCCAGCAGCTTGGAGGGCACAGATACGCAGTATTTT
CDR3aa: CASSLEGTDTQYF

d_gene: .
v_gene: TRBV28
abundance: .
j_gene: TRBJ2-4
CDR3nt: TGTGCCAGCAGTGGGGCCGGTGGGGCCAAAAACATTCAGTACTTC
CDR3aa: CASSGAGGAKNIQYF

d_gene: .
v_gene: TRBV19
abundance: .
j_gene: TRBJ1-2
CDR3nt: TGTGCCAGTAGCCCTGGCAGGGGCCGAGGCTACACCTTC
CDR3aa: CASSPGRGRGYTF

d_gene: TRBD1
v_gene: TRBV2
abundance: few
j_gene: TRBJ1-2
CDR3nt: TGTGCCAGCAGTCTCAGGACAGGGGAATGGAGTGGCTACACCTTC
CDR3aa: CASSLRTGEWSGYTF

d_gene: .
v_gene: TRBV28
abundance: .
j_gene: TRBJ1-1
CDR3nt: TGTGCCAGCAGTTCTCACGACAACACTGAAGCTTTCTTT
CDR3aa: CASSSHDNTEAFF